Each of the 6 T cell receptor beta chains below was sequenced from the same sample in a study of cytomegalovirus exposure and HLA in healthy donors. The method was immunoSEQ multiplex PCR; TCRdb's version includes in-frame clones alone and lacks a portion of them. The sample has approximately 200,000 clones, 80% to 85% seen once. The specimen sequenced was PBMCs. These receptor sequences come from a woman aged 25 to 39 in good health and CMV-seronegative.

Concerning this clone itself: Other DNA sequences in the sample encode the same CDR3. The chain recombines TRBV6-6 with TRBJ2-7, with 9 nucleotides matching TRBD1. From germline, CDR1 is MNHNY and CDR2 SVGAGI (reference sequence). CDR3 size: 14 residues. The V and J ends lost 5 bases and 0 bases, in that order; junction bases with no gene match: 2. The CDR3 loop is CASSPGQGSYEQYF. The CDR3 DNA is TGTGCCAGCAGTCCGGGACAGGGCTCCTACGAGCAGTACTTC.

The chain is built from TRBV19 and TRBJ1-5; maybe TRBD1 (6 bases). Germline CDR1 and CDR2: LNHDA and SQIVND (reference sequence). Trimming stripped 3 bases from V and 3 bases from J, with 12 bases between. The CDR3 has 15 residues. CDR3 region: CASSMSGHLNQPQHF. The CDR3 nucleotides are TGTGCCAGTAGTATGTCGGGACACCTCAATCAGCCCCAGCATTTT.

The V call is TRBV4-1, the J call TRBJ2-1, with D possibly being TRBD2 (5 bases). V gave up 4 bases and J gave up 3 bases, with 7 bases separating them. The CDR3 contains 13 residues. Germline V gene sequence: CDR1 MGHRA, CDR2 YSYEKL. CDR3 in DNA: TGCGCCAGCAGCCTGGAGGACTACAATGAGCAGTTCTTC. Its protein is CASSLEDYNEQFF.

The V gene is TRBV6-5, the J gene TRBJ2-7; 11 positions agree with TRBD1. In germline, CDR1 is MNHEY, CDR2 SVGAGI. CDR3 length: 13 amino acids. V gave up 4 bases and J gave up 8 bases; unmatched junction bases: 4. In nucleotides, the CDR3 is TGTGCCAGCAGTTCCGGGACAGGGGGAAAGCAGTACTTC. This translates into CASSSGTGGKQYF.

This clone was detected only a few times. The chain carries TRBV4-1 and TRBJ2-1; the D gene is possibly TRBD2 (6 bases). V was trimmed by 2 bases and J by 0 bases, leaving 23 bases between them. Germline V gene lookup returns CDR1 MGHRA and CDR2 YSYEKL. This CDR3 comprises 20 residues. The CDR3: CASSQYLGSGGMSSYNEQFF. The CDR3 DNA reads as TGCGCCAGCAGCCAATACCTAGGGTCAGGCGGGATGAGCTCCTACAATGAGCAGTTCTTC.

For this clone: This same CDR3 is encoded by further DNA sequences in the sample. The chain links TRBV28 to TRBJ2-7; 9 bases are shared with TRBD2. Per the germline V gene, CDR1 is MDHEN and CDR2 is SYDVKM. Trimming cost V 3 bases and J 2 bases; bases outside gene matches: 5. The CDR3 loop spans 15 amino acids. The CDR3 nucleotides are TGTGCCAGCAGTTTGGCGGCGGGGGGGACCTACGAGCAGTACTTC. It yields the protein CASSLAAGGTYEQYF.